This TCR beta chain appears in the sequencing data of a study of siplizumab effects on memory and regulatory T cells. Study conclusions and caveats: No assignable naive or memory phenotype existed for roughly 75-96% of proliferating CD4+ or CD8+ clones. No functional test confirmed suppression by proliferating siplizumab-culture Tregs.

The CDR3 is 14 amino acids. Germline CDR1 and CDR2: LNHDA and SQIVND (reference sequence). J gave up 6 bases and V 6 bases, and 6 bases lay outside the gene matches. For this clone: Its antigen is as yet unknown.

Roughly 10^5 TCR templates underwent assay in each sample. The data were produced by immunoSEQ multiplex PCR, yet TCRdb's version contains in-frame clones alone and is incomplete. The table includes some 100,000 clones, about nine tenths detected once. The V and J genes are TRBV19 and TRBJ2-2; 8 bases align to TRBD2. This sequence was found in a human donor in good health. The specimen sequenced was non-Treg CD4+ T cells sorted from blood. CDR3 in amino acids: CASSRTSRPGELFF. The CDR3 coding sequence is TGTGCCAGTAGCCGGACTAGCCGCCCCGGGGAGCTGTTTTTT.